The source of this T cell receptor (beta chain) is a study of a mutant IDH1 vaccine in newly diagnosed glioma. Study background: The treated group averaged approximately 42 years old and was around 60% male, about 40% female. Most patients had received both radiotherapy and temozolomide, the prior options being radiotherapy, temozolomide, or both. Study-wide results and caveats: Pseudoprogression seemingly bore no relation to changes in top peripheral T cell clonotypes. Around 92% of patients showed vaccine-induced immune responses across multiple MHC alleles.

As to this clone: Its antigen remains unidentified.

Specified time point: baseline, week 1 (first vaccination visit). This sample's treatment: pre-vaccination baseline after standard-of-care therapy. The ends lost 3 bases at V and 5 bases at J; junction bases unmatched: 6. CDR1 is MNHNS, CDR2 SASEGT, per germline. The CDR3 runs to 17 residues. The method was immunoSEQ multiplex PCR; TCRdb's version includes in-frame clones alone and lacks a portion of them. The sample contains tens of thousands of clones, 83% of which appear only once. The receptor was isolated from a woman between 50 and 59 years old with glioma. This sequence joins TRBV6-1 and TRBJ2-1, with 14 positions matching TRBD2. The input for sequencing was PBMCs, taken from a glioma patient treated with radiotherapy, temozolomide or both. CDR3 sequence: CASSERRLAGGDNEQFF. The CDR3, as DNA: TGTGCCAGCAGTGAGCGTAGACTAGCGGGGGGGGACAATGAGCAGTTCTTC.